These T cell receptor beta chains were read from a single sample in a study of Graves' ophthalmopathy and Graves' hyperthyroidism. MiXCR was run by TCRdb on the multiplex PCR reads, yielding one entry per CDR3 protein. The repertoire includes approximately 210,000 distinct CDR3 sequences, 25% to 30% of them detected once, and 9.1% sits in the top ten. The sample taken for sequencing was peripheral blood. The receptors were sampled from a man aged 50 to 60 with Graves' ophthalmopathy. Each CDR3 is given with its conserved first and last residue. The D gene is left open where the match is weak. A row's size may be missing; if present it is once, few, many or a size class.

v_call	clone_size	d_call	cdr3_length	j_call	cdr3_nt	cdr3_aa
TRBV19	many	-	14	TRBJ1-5	TGTGCCAGTAGTATTGTGGGGGTCAATCAGCCCCAGCATTTT	CASSIVGVNQPQHF
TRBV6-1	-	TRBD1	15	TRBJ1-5	TGTGCCAGCAGCCTCGGGACAGGGTTCAATCAGCCCCAGCATTTT	CASSLGTGFNQPQHF
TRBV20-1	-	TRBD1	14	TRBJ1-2	TGCAGTGCTACAGGGACAGGGATATCGTATGGCTACACCTTC	CSATGTGISYGYTF
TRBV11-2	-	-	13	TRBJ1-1	TGTGCCAGCAGCCCTTCGTTGAGCACTGAAGCTTTCTTT	CASSPSLSTEAFF
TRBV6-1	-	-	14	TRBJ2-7	TGTGCCAGCACTGATAATCCTCGCGGCCACGAGCAGTACTTC	CASTDNPRGHEQYF
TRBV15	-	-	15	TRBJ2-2	TGTGCCACCAGCAGCCCGGGACCGATCACCGGGGAGCTGTTTTTT	CATSSPGPITGELFF
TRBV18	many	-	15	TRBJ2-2	TGTGCCAGCTCACCAGGACACACGGAGACCGGGGAGCTGTTTTTT	CASSPGHTETGELFF
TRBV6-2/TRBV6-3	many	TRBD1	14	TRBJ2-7	TGTGCCAGCATCCCGGCGGGACAGGTTTACGAGCAGTACTTC	CASIPAGQVYEQYF
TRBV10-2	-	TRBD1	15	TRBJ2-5	TGCGCCAGCAGTGAGTCGTCCCCAGGGGGAAAGACCCAGTACTTC	CASSESSPGGKTQYF
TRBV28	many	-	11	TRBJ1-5	TGTGCCAGCAGCCACGAACAGCCCCAGCATTTT	CASSHEQPQHF
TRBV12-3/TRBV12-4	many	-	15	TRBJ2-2	TGTGCCAGCAGTTTATTGGGGCCAAACACCGGGGAGCTGTTTTTT	CASSLLGPNTGELFF
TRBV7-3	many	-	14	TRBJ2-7	TGTGCCAGCAGCCTCGGCAGGGGAGGAGGCGAGCAGTACTTC	CASSLGRGGGEQYF
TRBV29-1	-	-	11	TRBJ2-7	TGCAGCGTTGGGGCAGGGGATCTTCAGTACTTC	CSVGAGDLQYF